These 28 T cell receptor beta chains came from one sample sequenced in a study of OX40 agonist ivuxolimab in advanced cancers. TCRdb's copy holds only in-frame clones and misses some; the assay was immunoSEQ multiplex PCR. This repertoire shows 35,000 to 40,000 clones, around 80% found once; its top ten account for 1.9%. This specimen was CD4+ or CD8+ T cells sorted from blood, taken in a trial of the OX40 agonist ivuxolimab. These receptors were taken from an adult with an advanced solid tumor such as melanoma, head and neck, liver or kidney cancer.

V gene TRBV6-1 combines with J gene TRBJ2-1; 7 bases align to TRBD1. In germline, CDR1 is MNHNS, CDR2 SASEGT. Germline trimming cut 5 bases from V and 3 bases from J; bases unmatched to any gene: 7. This CDR3 contains 15 residues. CDR3 in amino acids: CASSPGTARYNEQFF. CDR3 in DNA: TGTGCCAGCAGTCCCGGGACAGCTCGCTACAATGAGCAGTTCTTC.

The chain carries TRBV28 and TRBJ1-5; 8 nucleotides align to TRBD1. With 5 bases clipped from V and 6 bases from J, the junction kept 6 bases outside the gene matches. Germline CDR1 MDHEN, CDR2 SYDVKM. This CDR3 region has 14 residues. This CDR3 reads CASSPQGGIQPQHF. CDR3 nucleotides: TGTGCCAGCAGTCCACAGGGGGGTATTCAGCCCCAGCATTTT.

The chain employs TRBV30 and TRBJ2-5; maybe TRBD2 (5 bases). The V end was cut by 5 bases, the J end by 5 bases, with 21 bases between. The CDR3 is made up of 15 amino acids. Germline CDR1 is GTSNPN and CDR2 is SVGIG (reference sequence). CDR3 nucleotide sequence: TGTGCCTGGGTCACTAATTCGGGGTTCGGTGAGACCCAGTACTTC. Its translation is CAWVTNSGFGETQYF.

The chain combines TRBV5-1 with TRBJ1-1, with D possibly matching TRBD1 (6 bases). Germline assignment: CDR1 SGHRS and CDR2 YFSETQ. The CDR3 loop spans 11 amino acids. V lost 7 bases and J 5 bases, leaving 9 bases between the germline ends. CDR3 amino acids: CASHRGTEAFF. CDR3 coding DNA: TGCGCCAGCCATAGGGGGACTGAAGCTTTCTTT.

This chain joins TRBV7-6 and TRBJ1-1; 9 bases are a match to TRBD1. CDR3 length: 15 residues. V shed 3 bases, J shed 6 bases, and the junction held 8 bases outside the gene matches. The germline gives CDR1 SGHVS, CDR2 FNYEAQ. Written as DNA, the CDR3 is TGTGCCAGCAGCTTTCAAACAGGGGGCTATGCTGAAGCTTTCTTT. This sequence encodes CASSFQTGGYAEAFF. Together with reference TRBV7-6 and TRBJ1-1, the CDR3 gives the full variable domain: GAGVSQSPRYKVTKRGQDVALRCDPISGHVSLYWYRQALGQGPEFLTYFNYEAQQDKSGLPNDRFSAERPEGSISTLTIQRTEQRDSAMYRCASSFQTGGYAEAFFGQGTRLTVV.

The CDR3 sequence is CASSRITNTGELFF. CDR3 nucleotide sequence: TGTGCCAGCAGCAGAATAACGAACACCGGGGAGCTGTTTTTT. The chain recombines TRBV7-8 with TRBJ2-2, with no clear D. Trimming shortened V by 5 bases and J by 0 bases, and 7 bases separated the two germline ends. The length of the CDR3 is 14 residues. Per germline, CDR1 SGHVS and CDR2 FQNEAQ.

This clone was detected a few times. The chain is built from TRBV19 and TRBJ1-2; D may be TRBD1 (5 bases). The V end was cut by 9 bases, the J end by 7 bases, with 18 bases between. Germline loops: CDR1 LNHDA, CDR2 SQIVND (reference sequence). CDR3 length: 13 residues. The CDR3 reads CASRLGPGRGYTF. Written as DNA, the CDR3 is TGTGCCAGCAGACTGGGACCGGGGCGTGGCTACACCTTC.

The gene calls are TRBV5-1 and TRBJ2-1, with a possible D match to TRBD1 (5 bases). This CDR3 is built from 17 residues. V lost 4 bases and J 1 base, leaving 18 bases between the germline ends. CDR1 is SGHRS and CDR2 is YFSETQ in the germline V gene. CDR3 nucleotides: TGCGCCAGCAGCACCTACAGGTCCTTTAGGTCCTACAATGAGCAGTTCTTC. It translates to CASSTYRSFRSYNEQFF. The full variable domain, in which reference TRBV5-1 and TRBJ2-1 provide the parts outside the CDR3, is KAGVTQTPRYLIKTRGQQVTLSCSPISGHRSVSWYQQTPGQGLQFLFEYFSETQRNKGNFPGRFSGRQFSNSRSEMNVSTLELGDSALYLCASSTYRSFRSYNEQFFGPGTRLTVL.

V is TRBV19 and J is TRBJ1-1; 9 nucleotides match TRBD1. J gave up 4 bases and V 6 bases, and 6 bases lay outside the gene matches. The CDR3 sequence is 14 residues long. Germline CDR1 is LNHDA and CDR2 is SQIVND (reference sequence). As DNA, the CDR3 is TGTGCCAGTAGACAAGGACAGGGGACCACTGAAGCTTTCTTT. Encoded protein: CASRQGQGTTEAFF. The full variable domain, its missing parts supplied by reference TRBV19 and TRBJ1-1, is DGGITQSPKYLFRKEGQNVTLSCEQNLNHDAMYWYRQDPGQGLRLIYYSQIVNDFQKGDIAEGYSVSREKKESFPLTVTSAQKNPTAFYLCASRQGQGTTEAFFGQGTRLTVV.

The chain carries TRBV9 and TRBJ2-2; no reliable D call. Germline lookup yields CDR1 SGDLS and CDR2 YYNGEE. The CDR3 contains 12 residues. V was cut by 6 bases and J by 7 bases, with 10 bases left in between. The CDR3 loop is CASNRELGELFF. The CDR3 DNA reads TGTGCCAGCAACCGCGAGCTCGGGGAGCTGTTTTTT.

The J gene is TRBJ2-7, the V gene TRBV29-1; TRBD2 is a possible D gene (6 bases). The CDR3 loop spans 12 amino acids. V gave up 6 bases and J gave up 3 bases, with 12 bases separating them. The germline gives CDR1 SQVTM, CDR2 ANQGSEA. Here the CDR3 reads CSVRAGFYEQYF. CDR3 nucleotide sequence: TGCAGCGTCCGAGCGGGCTTCTACGAGCAGTACTTC.

This chain connects TRBV29-1 to TRBJ2-6; maybe TRBD1 (7 bases). Trimming pared 4 bases from V and 0 bases from J, leaving 19 bases between. The germline V gene has CDR1 SQVTM and CDR2 ANQGSEA. The length of the CDR3 is 18 residues. Here the CDR3 reads CSVGGGTGALSGANVLTF. In DNA, the CDR3 is TGCAGCGTTGGGGGAGGCACAGGGGCTCTCTCTGGGGCCAACGTCCTGACTTTC.

CDR3 in amino acids: CASSSTWTGEQYF. Here the CDR3 DNA reads TGTGCCAGCAGCTCAACTTGGACCGGGGAGCAGTACTTC. This rearrangement joins TRBV9 to TRBJ2-7; no clear D gene. Trimming left V 4 bases short and J 7 bases short, with 15 bases between. The length of the CDR3 is 13 residues. Germline CDR1 and CDR2: SGDLS and YYNGEE. The full variable domain, with the rest looked up from reference TRBV9 and TRBJ2-7, is DSGVTQTPKHLITATGQRVTLRCSPRSGDLSVYWYQQSLDQGLQFLIQYYNGEERAKGNILERFSAQQFPDLHSELNLSSLELGDSALYFCASSSTWTGEQYFGPGTRLTVT.

V usage is TRBV27 and J usage is TRBJ1-6; weak D call: TRBD1 (6 bases). Trimming stripped 5 bases from V and 7 bases from J, with 12 bases between. This CDR3 is built from 14 residues. Germline values: CDR1 MNHEY, CDR2 SMNVEV (reference sequence). The chain's CDR3 is CASSPGHTNSPLHF. Here the CDR3 DNA reads TGTGCCAGCAGTCCGGGACATACCAATTCACCCCTCCACTTT.

Here the CDR3 DNA reads TGTGCCAGCAGGCGGATCCCAGATACGCAGTATTTT. This sequence encodes CASRRIPDTQYF. V usage is TRBV5-5 and J usage is TRBJ2-3; D is undetermined. V was trimmed by 5 bases and J by 4 bases, leaving 8 bases between them. The CDR3 spans 12 residues. Germline values: CDR1 SGHKS, CDR2 YYEKEE (reference sequence).

The chain carries TRBV6-5 and TRBJ1-5, with 8 bases aligning to TRBD1. This CDR3 spans 15 amino acids. V dropped 7 bases and J dropped 7; count of bases not matched to a gene: 12. CDR1 is MNHEY, CDR2 SVGAGI, per germline. The CDR3 loop is CASTLSGTGGQPQHF. The CDR3 nucleotides read TGTGCCAGCACTCTATCCGGGACAGGAGGCCAGCCCCAGCATTTT.

The chain uses TRBV6-1 and TRBJ1-1; D gene unclear. Trimming cost V 3 bases and J 5 bases, with 4 bases left between them. CDR3 size: 11 residues. CDR1 and CDR2 (germline): MNHNS, SASEGT. The CDR3 loop reads CASSDRTEAFF. CDR3 nucleotide sequence: TGTGCCAGCAGTGATCGGACTGAAGCTTTCTTT.

The chain links TRBV5-1 to TRBJ2-3, with D possibly matching TRBD2 (8 bases). CDR3 size: 14 residues. V was shortened by 4 bases and J by 4 bases, with 13 bases between the two germline ends. The germline V gene has CDR1 SGHRS and CDR2 YFSETQ. CDR3 sequence reads: CASSREGASDTQYF. The CDR3 DNA sequence: TGCGCCAGCAGCCGGGAGGGGGCCTCAGATACGCAGTATTTT.

The chain has TRBV11-3 and TRBJ2-2, with D tentatively TRBD1 (5 bases). In germline, CDR1 is SGHNT, CDR2 YENEEA. Trimming cost V 1 base and J 6 bases, with 9 bases left between them. The CDR3 is made up of 14 amino acids. The CDR3 DNA reads as TGTGCCAGCAGCTTAGCGGCAGGGCCCGGGGAGCTGTTTTTT. Translation: CASSLAAGPGELFF.

This clone has just one count. This chain connects TRBV9 to TRBJ2-2; D not certain. There are 16 residues in the CDR3. V was clipped by 4 bases and J by 6 bases, with 19 bases between them. The germline V gene encodes CDR1 SGDLS and CDR2 YYNGEE. The DNA of the CDR3 is TGTGCCAGCAGCCCGAATCAAGGGTTAATTGCCGGGGAGCTGTTTTTT. This sequence encodes CASSPNQGLIAGELFF.

The chain links TRBV18 to TRBJ1-1; TRBD1 might be the D (5 bases). CDR1 and CDR2 (germline): KGHSH, LQKENI. The CDR3 has 15 residues. The V and J ends lost 0 bases and 3 bases respectively, with 11 bases between them. The CDR3 sequence: CASSPPRGIYTEAFF. Here the CDR3 DNA reads TGTGCCAGCTCACCACCGCGGGGGATCTACACTGAAGCTTTCTTT.

The chain recombines TRBV28 with TRBJ2-3; 7 bases map to TRBD2. This CDR3 region has 14 residues. Germline CDR1 and CDR2: MDHEN and SYDVKM. V shed 3 bases and J 5 bases; nucleotides not matched to a gene: 5. The CDR3 reads CASSFGGSVDTQYF. The CDR3 DNA reads TGTGCCAGCAGTTTCGGCGGGAGTGTAGATACGCAGTATTTT.

The chain combines TRBV5-5 with TRBJ1-1; D is possibly TRBD1 (5 bases). CDR3 length: 15 residues. Deletions cut 1 base from V and 2 bases from J, with 12 bases between. The germline V gene encodes CDR1 SGHKS and CDR2 YYEKEE (reference sequence). The CDR3 sequence: CASSLYGALNTEAFF. CDR3 coding DNA: TGTGCCAGCAGCTTGTACGGGGCGCTTAACACTGAAGCTTTCTTT.

This clone was observed once. V gene TRBV7-9 combines with J gene TRBJ2-1, with D possibly being TRBD1 (6 bases). V lost 5 bases, J lost 7 bases, and 18 bases lay in between. The CDR3 runs to 15 residues. Per the germline V gene, CDR1 is SEHNR and CDR2 is FQNEAQ (reference sequence). CDR3 residues: CASSPIPGTRNEQFF. The DNA of the CDR3 is TGTGCCAGCAGCCCAATCCCCGGGACACGGAATGAGCAGTTCTTC. The whole variable domain, remainder taken from reference TRBV7-9 and TRBJ2-1, is DTGVSQNPRHKITKRGQNVTFRCDPISEHNRLYWYRQTLGQGPEFLTYFQNEAQLEKSRLLSDRFSAERPKGSFSTLEIQRTEQGDSAMYLCASSPIPGTRNEQFFGPGTRLTVL.

The genes are TRBV27 and TRBJ2-1, with 7 bases that match TRBD2. The CDR3 loop spans 18 amino acids. The V segment lost 2 bases and the J segment 0 bases; nucleotides outside the gene matches: 10. Per germline, CDR1 MNHEY and CDR2 SMNVEV (reference sequence). For the CDR3, the DNA is TGTGCCAGCAGTTTAAGGTTCCTCGGCGGGAGCTCCTACAATGAGCAGTTCTTC. It yields the protein CASSLRFLGGSSYNEQFF.

This clone showed up just a few times. The rearrangement links TRBV5-1 to TRBJ2-7; D unresolved. Germline V lookup: CDR1 SGHRS, CDR2 YFSETQ. V was clipped by 0 bases and J by 7 bases, with 8 bases between them. CDR3 size: 12 residues. CDR3 coding DNA: TGCGCCAGCAGCTTGGGGGGTTGGGAGCAGTACTTC. This sequence encodes CASSLGGWEQYF.

The table lists this clone with a count of one. The V gene is TRBV6-6, the J gene TRBJ1-2, with D tentatively TRBD1 (6 bases). Germline lookup yields CDR1 MNHNY and CDR2 SVGAGI (reference sequence). CDR3 length: 15 residues. Trimming took 6 bases from V and 5 from J, leaving 19 bases between them. The CDR3: CASSRTVQQPYGYTF. DNA for the CDR3: TGTGCCAGCAGCCGGACAGTCCAGCAACCTTATGGCTACACCTTC.

There are a few counts of this clone. The rearrangement joins TRBV2 to TRBJ2-2; no definite D call. V was clipped by 4 bases and J by 6 bases, with 3 bases between them. There are 11 residues in the CDR3. Germline values: CDR1 SNHLY, CDR2 FYNNEI. CDR3 amino acids: CASSAPGELFF. For the CDR3, the DNA is TGTGCCAGCAGTGCTCCCGGGGAGCTGTTTTTT.